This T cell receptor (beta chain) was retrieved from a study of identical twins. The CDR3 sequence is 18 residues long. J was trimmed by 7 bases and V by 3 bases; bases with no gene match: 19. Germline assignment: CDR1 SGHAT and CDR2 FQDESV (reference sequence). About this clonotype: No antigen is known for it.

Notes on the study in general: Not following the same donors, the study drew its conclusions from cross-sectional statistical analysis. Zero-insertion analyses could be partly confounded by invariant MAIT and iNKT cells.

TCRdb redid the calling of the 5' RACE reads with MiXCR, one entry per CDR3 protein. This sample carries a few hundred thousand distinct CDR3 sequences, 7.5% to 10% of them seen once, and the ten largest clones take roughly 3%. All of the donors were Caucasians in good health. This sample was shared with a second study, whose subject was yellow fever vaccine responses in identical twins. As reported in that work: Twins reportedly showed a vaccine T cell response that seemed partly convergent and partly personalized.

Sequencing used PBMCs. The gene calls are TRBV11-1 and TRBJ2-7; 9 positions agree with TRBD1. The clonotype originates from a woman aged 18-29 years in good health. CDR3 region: CASSFGPRSSRQGEEQYF. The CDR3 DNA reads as TGTGCCAGCAGCTTCGGCCCGAGGAGTTCGAGACAGGGGGAAGAGCAGTACTTC. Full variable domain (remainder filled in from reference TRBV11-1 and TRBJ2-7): EAEVAQSPRYKITEKSQAVAFWCDPISGHATLYWYRQILGQGPELLVQFQDESVVDDSQLPKDRFSAERLKGVDSTLKIQPAELGDSAMYLCASSFGPRSSRQGEEQYFGPGTRLTVT.